The clone carrying this T cell receptor beta chain occurred many times. Its antigen remains unidentified. CDR1 is LGHDT and CDR2 is YNNKEL in the germline V gene (reference sequence). CDR3 length equals 15 residues. Trimming took 4 bases from V and 4 from J, leaving 14 bases between them. This specimen comes from a study of early T cells in non-severe SARS-CoV-2 infection. Study in general: Sequenced bulk RNA came from whole blood that was unsorted, and chains were unpaired. The study, taken as a whole, reports: VDJdb matches were skewed toward anti-spike CD8 T cell responses.

Researchers tagged individual cDNA molecules with unique molecular identifiers. Using its own MiXCR run on the 5' RACE reads, TCRdb lists one record per CDR3 protein. The sample consists of roughly 34,000 distinct CDR3 sequences, about 3.9% of them appearing once. The sample was whole blood. The chain joins TRBV3-1 to TRBJ1-3; D may be TRBD1 (6 bases). The receptor comes from an adult who was a healthcare worker with PCR-confirmed SARS-CoV-2 infection or an uninfected control (not recorded which). The CDR3 DNA reads TGTGCCAGCAGCCCTTCGAGGGGGTCGGGAAACACCATATATTTT. Translation: CASSPSRGSGNTIYF.